Listed below are T cell receptor beta chains from one sample, sequenced in a study of OX40 agonist ivuxolimab in advanced cancers. Clones were read by immunoSEQ multiplex PCR, and TCRdb kept only the in-frame ones, dropping some. The sample has around 65,000 clones; around 90% are singletons. The sample in question was CD4+ or CD8+ T cells sorted from blood, obtained in a trial of the OX40 agonist ivuxolimab. Receptor source: an adult with an advanced solid tumor such as melanoma, head and neck, liver or kidney cancer. CDR3s include the opening cysteine and the closing phenylalanine or tryptophan. The D gene is left open where the match is weak. Part of the rows lack a size; the others show once, few, many or a class for expanded clones.

CDR3aa,CDR3nt,d_gene,j_gene,v_gene,abundance
CASRLAGQATYEQYF,TGTGCCAGCAGGCTAGCAGGGCAGGCAACCTACGAGCAGTACTTC,NA,TRBJ2-7,TRBV6-6,NA
CASSLRTSGLSGEQYF,TGTGCCAGCAGCTTGAGGACTAGCGGGCTCTCGGGGGAGCAGTACTTC,TRBD2,TRBJ2-7,TRBV7-2,NA
CRAGGGYEQYF,TGCAGGGCAGGGGGCGGTTACGAGCAGTACTTC,TRBD1,TRBJ2-7,TRBV20-1,NA
CASKPGRASTDTQYF,TGTGCCAGCAAACCAGGCAGGGCGAGCACAGATACGCAGTATTTT,NA,TRBJ2-3,TRBV7-9,NA
CASLVREIAKNIQYF,TGTGCCAGCTTGGTGAGAGAAATAGCCAAAAACATTCAGTACTTC,NA,TRBJ2-4,TRBV27,NA
CASSLGRGTDTQYF,TGTGCCAGCAGCTTAGGGCGCGGCACAGATACGCAGTATTTT,NA,TRBJ2-3,TRBV7-3,NA
CASSFQAELPEQYF,TGTGCCAGCAGTTTCCAGGCGGAACTCCCCGAGCAGTACTTC,NA,TRBJ2-7,TRBV27,NA
CSLTSGSQETQYF,TGCAGCCTTACTAGCGGGAGCCAAGAGACCCAGTACTTC,TRBD2,TRBJ2-5,TRBV29-1,NA
CASSARGGSGRGVETQYF,TGTGCCAGCAGCGCGAGAGGGGGGAGCGGGAGGGGTGTGGAGACCCAGTACTTC,TRBD2,TRBJ2-5,TRBV13,NA
CASSRGRKSSYEQYF,TGCGCCAGCAGCCGCGGCAGGAAGAGCTCCTACGAGCAGTACTTC,NA,TRBJ2-7,TRBV4-3,NA
CASSLGQGLYEQYF,TGCGCCAGCAGCTTGGGACAGGGTCTATACGAGCAGTACTTC,TRBD1,TRBJ2-7,TRBV5-1,NA
CASSLRDRGSEQYF,TGCGCCAGCAGCCTCCGGGACAGGGGGAGCGAGCAGTACTTC,TRBD1,TRBJ2-7,TRBV5-1,NA
CASNKLITYGYTF,TGTGCCAGCAACAAGCTGATCACCTATGGCTACACCTTC,NA,TRBJ1-2,TRBV7-2,few
CASSKVHLDYGYTF,TGTGCCAGCAGCAAAGTACATTTAGACTATGGCTACACCTTC,NA,TRBJ1-2,TRBV21-1,once
CATPSMSSGNLYNEQFF,TGTGCCACCCCTAGTATGTCTAGCGGGAATCTGTACAATGAGCAGTTCTTC,TRBD2,TRBJ2-1,TRBV7-9,NA
CATSCGCGKTYGYTF,TGTGCCACCAGCTGTGGGTGTGGAAAGACCTATGGCTACACCTTC,NA,TRBJ1-2,TRBV15,NA
CASRRDGTDTQYF,TGTGCCAGTCGACGGGATGGCACAGATACGCAGTATTTT,NA,TRBJ2-3,TRBV19,NA
CASSANRQGWNEQFF,TGTGCCAGCAGCGCCAACCGACAGGGGTGGAATGAGCAGTTCTTC,TRBD1,TRBJ2-1,TRBV9,once
CASSVGTGGHTIYF,TGTGCCAGCAGCGTTGGGACAGGGGGACACACCATATATTTT,TRBD1,TRBJ1-3,TRBV9,NA
CASRRGGTNEKLFF,TGTGCCAGCAGGAGGGGGGGAACTAATGAAAAACTGTTTTTT,NA,TRBJ1-4,TRBV7-2,NA
CASSGGLEETQYF,TGCGCCAGCAGCGGTGGACTAGAAGAGACCCAGTACTTC,TRBD2,TRBJ2-5,TRBV5-1,NA
CASSESGNYGYTF,TGTGCCAGCAGTGAGTCAGGGAACTATGGCTACACCTTC,NA,TRBJ1-2,TRBV25-1,few
CASSLTQGTDTQYF,TGTGCCAGCAGCTTAACACAGGGCACAGATACGCAGTATTTT,NA,TRBJ2-3,TRBV7-9,NA
CASSYSNGRADTQYF,TGTGCCAGCAGTTACTCGAATGGGCGAGCAGATACGCAGTATTTT,NA,TRBJ2-3,TRBV6-5,once
CATSREDSLGQETQYF,TGTGCCACCAGCAGAGAGGACAGTTTGGGCCAAGAGACCCAGTACTTC,NA,TRBJ2-5,TRBV15,NA
CASPYEQYF,TGTGCCAGCCCGTACGAGCAGTACTTC,NA,TRBJ2-7,TRBV19,once
CASSYSTGQGQPQHF,TGTGCCAGCAGTTACTCGACAGGGCAGGGGCAGCCCCAGCATTTT,TRBD1,TRBJ1-5,TRBV6-6,NA
CASSLDRLSGKLFF,TGCGCCAGCAGCTTGGACCGCTTAAGCGGAAAACTGTTTTTT,NA,TRBJ1-4,TRBV5-1,NA
CASSEGDRGPYEQYF,TGTGCCAGCAGTGAAGGGGACAGGGGTCCCTACGAGCAGTACTTC,TRBD1,TRBJ2-7,TRBV2,once
CASSQGAGGSTDEQFF,TGCGCCAGCAGCCAAGGCGCCGGCGGGAGTACAGATGAGCAGTTCTTC,TRBD2,TRBJ2-1,TRBV4-1,few
CASSPQWGAGELFF,TGTGCCAGTAGCCCCCAGTGGGGGGCCGGGGAGCTGTTTTTT,NA,TRBJ2-2,TRBV19,NA
CASSLGGGQFFLHF,TGTGCCAGCAGTTTAGGGGGGGGACAGTTTTTCCTCCACTTT,TRBD1,TRBJ1-6,TRBV28,NA
CASSFSSGTYNEQFF,TGTGCCAGCAGCTTTTCTAGCGGTACTTACAATGAGCAGTTCTTC,TRBD2,TRBJ2-1,TRBV5-4,NA
CASSQIGAPGYTF,TGTGCCAGCAGCCAAATTGGGGCCCCTGGCTACACCTTC,NA,TRBJ1-2,TRBV5-4,NA
CASSPIPQGSVPNNEQFF,TGTGCCAGCAGCCCAATCCCCCAGGGGTCAGTTCCTAACAATGAGCAGTTCTTC,NA,TRBJ2-1,TRBV7-2,NA
CASSDSNLGGRYTF,TGTGCCAGCAGTGACTCGAATTTAGGGGGTCGCTACACCTTC,NA,TRBJ1-2,TRBV6-4,NA
CASRTGGGTGELFF,TGCGCCAGCAGGACCGGAGGGGGCACCGGGGAGCTGTTTTTT,NA,TRBJ2-2,TRBV5-1,NA
CASSLVYTGRGEQYF,TGTGCCAGCAGCTTAGTTTACACAGGGAGGGGAGAGCAGTACTTC,NA,TRBJ2-7,TRBV11-2,NA
CASSPDREKLFF,TGCGCCAGCAGCCCGGACAGGGAAAAACTGTTTTTT,TRBD1,TRBJ1-4,TRBV4-1,NA
CSASDNEQFF,TGCAGTGCTTCGGATAATGAGCAGTTCTTC,NA,TRBJ2-1,TRBV20-1,NA
CASSDPGQGGYNEQFF,TGTGCCAGCAGCGACCCGGGACAGGGGGGGTACAATGAGCAGTTCTTC,TRBD1,TRBJ2-1,TRBV9,NA
CASSQGGRATDTQYF,TGCGCCAGCAGCCAGGGGGGCAGAGCCACAGATACGCAGTATTTT,NA,TRBJ2-3,TRBV4-1,NA
CASSGLGATNEKLFF,TGTGCCAGCAGCGGCCTGGGGGCAACTAATGAAAAACTGTTTTTT,NA,TRBJ1-4,TRBV7-9,few
CAWRLGTGLGEKLFF,TGTGCCTGGAGGCTGGGGACAGGGCTGGGAGAAAAACTGTTTTTT,TRBD1,TRBJ1-4,TRBV30,NA
CASRRTENTEAFF,TGCGCCAGCCGTCGAACAGAGAACACTGAAGCTTTCTTT,NA,TRBJ1-1,TRBV5-1,NA
CASSFKMSTEAGAAEAFF,TGTGCCAGCAGCTTTAAAATGTCTACAGAGGCCGGTGCGGCTGAAGCTTTCTTT,NA,TRBJ1-1,TRBV11-3,once
CASSASGHSGNTIYF,TGTGCCAGCAGCGCATCAGGGCACTCTGGAAACACCATATATTTT,NA,TRBJ1-3,TRBV11-2,NA
CASSLVRETQYF,TGTGCCAGCAGCTTAGTTAGGGAGACCCAGTACTTC,NA,TRBJ2-5,TRBV7-2,NA
CASSPGTGRSINTF,TGCGCCAGCAGCCCGGGGACGGGCCGGTCCATCAACACCTTC,NA,TRBJ1-2,TRBV5-1,NA
CASSLRQGLNTEAFF,TGTGCCAGCAGCTTAAGACAGGGATTGAACACTGAAGCTTTCTTT,TRBD1,TRBJ1-1,TRBV5-4,NA
CASSYSRTGVNEQYF,TGTGCCAGCAGTTACTCCCGGACAGGCGTCAACGAGCAGTACTTC,TRBD1,TRBJ2-7,TRBV6-6,NA
CASSVEGLRRETGELFF,TGTGCCAGCAGCGTAGAAGGGCTGCGGCGGGAAACCGGGGAGCTGTTTTTT,NA,TRBJ2-2,TRBV9,NA
CASRNQGDHSPLHF,TGTGCCAGCAGGAATCAGGGGGATCATTCACCCCTCCACTTT,TRBD1,TRBJ1-6,TRBV2,NA
CASSPTGTAFEQYF,TGTGCCAGTAGCCCGACCGGGACAGCTTTCGAGCAGTACTTC,TRBD1,TRBJ2-7,TRBV19,NA
CASSLTGPKYGYTF,TGCGCCAGCAGCCTAACGGGGCCTAAATATGGCTACACCTTC,NA,TRBJ1-2,TRBV5-1,NA
CASSYPSGTSRHGYTF,TGTGCCAGCAGTTATCCCAGTGGGACATCACGACATGGCTACACCTTC,NA,TRBJ1-2,TRBV28,NA